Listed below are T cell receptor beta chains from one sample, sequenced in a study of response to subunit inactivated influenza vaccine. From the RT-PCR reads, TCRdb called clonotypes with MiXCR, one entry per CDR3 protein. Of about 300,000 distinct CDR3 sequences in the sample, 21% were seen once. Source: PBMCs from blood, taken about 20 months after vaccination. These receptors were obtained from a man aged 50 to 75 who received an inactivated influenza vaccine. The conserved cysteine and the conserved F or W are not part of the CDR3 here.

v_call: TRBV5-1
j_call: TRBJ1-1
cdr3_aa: ASSTQGRNTEAF

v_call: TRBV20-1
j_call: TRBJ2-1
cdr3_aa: SASKGNLNNEQF

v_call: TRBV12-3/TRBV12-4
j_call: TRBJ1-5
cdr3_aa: ASSLEGRQPQH

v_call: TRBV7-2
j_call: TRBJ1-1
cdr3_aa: ASLQTNTEAF

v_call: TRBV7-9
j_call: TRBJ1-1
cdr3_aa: ASGSPGQGIEAF

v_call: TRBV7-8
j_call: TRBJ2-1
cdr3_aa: ASMLLSSYNEQF

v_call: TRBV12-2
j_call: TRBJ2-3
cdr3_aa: ASRLASRGGYTDTQY

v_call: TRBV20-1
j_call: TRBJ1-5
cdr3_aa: SARDQARNLYSNQPQH

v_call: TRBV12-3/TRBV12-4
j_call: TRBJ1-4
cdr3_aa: ASSWVSGNNEKLF

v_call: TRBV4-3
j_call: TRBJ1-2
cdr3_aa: ASSQDAQGGRRGYT

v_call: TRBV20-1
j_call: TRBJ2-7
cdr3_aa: SASLPGLGSVEQY

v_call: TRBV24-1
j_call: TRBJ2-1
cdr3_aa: ATSVAWGQGNNEQF

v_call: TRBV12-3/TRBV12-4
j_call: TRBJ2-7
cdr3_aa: ASSLTVAGFYEQY

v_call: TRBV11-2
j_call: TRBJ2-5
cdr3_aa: ASSLGETQY

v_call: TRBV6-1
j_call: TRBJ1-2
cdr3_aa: ASSETSVGFNGYT

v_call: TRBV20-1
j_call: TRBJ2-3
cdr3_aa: SARALGDTQY

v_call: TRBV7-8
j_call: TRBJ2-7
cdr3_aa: ASRSRDGAYEQY

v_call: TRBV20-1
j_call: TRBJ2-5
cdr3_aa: SALGAGENQETQY

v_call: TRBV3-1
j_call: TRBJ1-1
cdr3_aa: ASSQEVGRPNTEAF

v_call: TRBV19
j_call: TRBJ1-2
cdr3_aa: ASSRQGTNYGYT

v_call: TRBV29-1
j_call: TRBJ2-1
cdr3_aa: SVAYRFNEQF

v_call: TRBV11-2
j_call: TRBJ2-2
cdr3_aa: ASSLDRRTGNTGELF

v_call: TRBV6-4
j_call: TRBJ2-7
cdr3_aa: AAQEVSYEQY

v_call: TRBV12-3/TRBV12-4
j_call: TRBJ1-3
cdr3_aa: ASSLRSLSGNTIY

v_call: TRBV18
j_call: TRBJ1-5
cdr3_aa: ASSRQTLGQPQH

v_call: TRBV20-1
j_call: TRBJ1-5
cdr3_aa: SVGTGGMNQPQH

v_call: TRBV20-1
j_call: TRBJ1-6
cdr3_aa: SASAQSYNSPLH